There are a few counts of the clone carrying this T cell receptor (beta chain). Its target is not known. This CDR3 has 14 residues. V lost 2 bases and J 3 bases, leaving 8 bases between the germline ends. Looked up from germline, CDR1 is SGHRS and CDR2 is YFSETQ. Focal radiation with ipilimumab CTLA-4 blockade was given to patients with chemo-refractory metastatic non-small-cell lung cancer. The data were obtained in a study of radiotherapy plus CTLA-4 blockade in lung cancer. Study context: Across the patients, objective responses occurred in more than 15%, and disease control in roughly 33%.

Regarding the study as a whole: TCR clones from tumors expanded in blood after radiotherapy plus ipilimumab. Increased serum interferon-beta after radiation also reportedly predicted response strongly.

Using immunoSEQ multiplex PCR, the repertoire was profiled, and TCRdb retains in-frame clones only, with some absent. The sample lists roughly 69,000 clones; roughly three quarters were seen once. The origin of this receptor is a human donor with non-small cell lung cancer whose response to radiotherapy plus ipilimumab could not be evaluated. Some clones in this sample may be carry-over from other donors' samples. The sample in question was peripheral blood, obtained from a patient treated with radiotherapy plus ipilimumab. The chain carries TRBV5-1 and TRBJ2-2; D call uncertain. The CDR3 sequence is CASSFIEHTGELFF. DNA for the CDR3: TGCGCCAGCAGCTTCATCGAGCACACCGGGGAGCTGTTTTTT.